A single sample gave rise to the 29 T cell receptor beta chains below, sequenced in a study of neurological immune-mediated disorders (dated 2019 in TCRdb). Libraries were built with 5' RACE. Sequencing was performed on an Illumina HiSeq 2500. TCRdb reworked the public reads: Q25 trimming with fastp, MiXCR clone assembly, productive beta chains retained. Entries that share a CDR3 protein sequence are merged under the most common genes and DNA. The sample includes under 90,000 distinct CDR3 sequences, with approximately 10% observed a single time. 8.5% to 10% of the sample is taken by the ten largest. The sample's time point label, decoded: longitudinal time-point 1 (baseline). Input material: PBMCs. Receptors were obtained from a man aged 25 to 45 in good health.

V usage is TRBV27 and J usage is TRBJ2-7; perhaps TRBD1 as D (5 bases). V shed 8 bases and J shed 2 bases, with 19 bases lying between them. CDR3 size: 15 residues. CDR1 is MNHEY, CDR2 SMNVEV, per germline (reference sequence). In DNA form, the CDR3 reads TGTGCCAGCCCGGTAGGGGCCATGCCCGCCTACGAGCAGTACTTC. Protein sequence: CASPVGAMPAYEQYF.

The V call is TRBV11-3, the J call TRBJ2-3; D ambiguous. The CDR3 contains 12 residues. In germline, CDR1 is SGHNT, CDR2 YENEEA. V was pared by 5 bases and J by 4 bases, with 7 bases between. CDR3 loop: CASSIRPDTQYF. The CDR3 DNA is TGTGCCAGCAGCATCCGTCCAGATACGCAGTATTTT. The full variable domain, its missing parts supplied by reference TRBV11-3 and TRBJ2-3, is EAGVVQSPRYKIIEKKQPVAFWCNPISGHNTLYWYLQNLGQGPELLIRYENEEAVDDSQLPKDRFSAERLKGVDSTLKIQPAELGDSAVYLCASSIRPDTQYFGPGTRLTVL.

This clonotype has at least ten counts. The V and J genes are TRBV7-9 and TRBJ2-5; TRBD2 aligns across 9 bases. The CDR3 is 15 residues long. Germline CDR1 SEHNR, CDR2 FQNEAQ (reference sequence). The junction had 5 bases not matched to a gene; V was cut back by 5 bases and J by 1 base. The CDR3 sequence: CASSLGLAPQETQYF. The CDR3 bases are TGTGCCAGCAGCCTCGGACTAGCGCCCCAAGAGACCCAGTACTTC.

This chain links TRBV10-3 with TRBJ2-7, with D possibly being TRBD2 (5 bases). The V end was cut by 4 bases, the J end by 4 bases, with 17 bases between. The germline gives CDR1 ENHRY, CDR2 SYGVKD. The CDR3 is 15 amino acids. The CDR3 DNA sequence: TGTGCCATCAGTGGCACTACCGGGATAAAGTACGAGCAGTACTTC. Its protein is CAISGTTGIKYEQYF.

This clonotype showed up many times. This chain connects TRBV7-9 to TRBJ2-1, with TRBD1 as a possible D gene (5 bases). The CDR3 has 13 amino acids. Germline-derived CDR1 and CDR2 are SEHNR and FQNEAQ (reference sequence). V lost 5 bases and J lost 2, with 7 bases in between. The CDR3 protein is CASSLDTYNEQFF. CDR3 sequence (DNA): TGTGCCAGCAGCCTGGACACCTACAATGAGCAGTTCTTC.

Many counts were recorded for this clonotype. V and J are TRBV6-5 and TRBJ2-3; D remains ambiguous. The germline CDR1 and CDR2 sequences are MNHEY and SVGAGI. V lost 0 bases to trimming and J lost 2 bases, with 6 bases between them. The CDR3 is 14 amino acids. CDR3 coding DNA: TGTGCCAGCAGTTACTCGAGGTCCACAGATACGCAGTATTTT. Translated, it gives CASSYSRSTDTQYF.

This clonotype was recorded many times. The chain is built from TRBV27 and TRBJ2-7; 8 bases match TRBD1. V was pared by 8 bases and J by 2 bases, with 11 bases of the junction left unmatched. Per the germline V gene, CDR1 is MNHEY and CDR2 is SMNVEV (reference sequence). The CDR3 is 15 residues long. CDR3 in DNA: TGTGCCAGCCAACTTGCCGGGACAGGTACCTACGAGCAGTACTTC. Translating it yields CASQLAGTGTYEQYF.

This clonotype came up many times. CDR3 DNA sequence: TGCGCCAGCAGCTCCTGGACAGGGAAAGAGCAGTACTTC. Its protein is CASSSWTGKEQYF. The J gene is TRBJ2-7, the V gene TRBV5-1; the match to TRBD1 covers 8 bases. CDR1 and CDR2 from the germline V gene are SGHRS and YFSETQ. CDR3 length equals 13 residues. J was trimmed by 7 bases and V by 3 bases; bases with no gene match: 6.

This clonotype was counted ten times or more. The V gene is TRBV5-1, the J gene TRBJ1-4, with D hard to call. The CDR3 is 16 residues long. Trimming shortened V by 0 bases and J by 3 bases, and 12 bases separated the two germline ends. The germline V gene encodes CDR1 SGHRS and CDR2 YFSETQ. CDR3 nucleotides: TGCGCCAGCAGCTTGGCCCCTTTGGGTGCTAATGAAAAACTGTTTTTT. As protein: CASSLAPLGANEKLFF.

Ten or more counts support this clonotype. The gene calls are TRBV11-1 and TRBJ2-5; D remains ambiguous. This CDR3 has 13 amino acids. V was trimmed by 6 bases and J by 5 bases, leaving 13 bases between them. The germline V gene encodes CDR1 SGHAT and CDR2 FQDESV (reference sequence). In DNA, the CDR3 is TGTGCCAGCAGTTCCGGACGATTGGAGACCCAGTACTTC. It encodes CASSSGRLETQYF.

This clonotype was seen repeatedly, ten times or more. The chain couples TRBV2 to TRBJ1-2; 12 bases fit TRBD1. The J segment lost 4 bases and the V segment lost 2 bases, leaving 5 bases of the junction unmatched. The CDR3 totals 16 residues. In germline, CDR1 is SNHLY, CDR2 FYNNEI. The CDR3 DNA reads as TGTGCCAGCAGTGAATTGGGACAGGGGGCTGTCTATGGCTACACCTTC. Protein sequence: CASSELGQGAVYGYTF.

The sample holds many counts of this clonotype. This chain links TRBV12-3 or TRBV12-4 with TRBJ1-1; D gene ambiguous. The length of the CDR3 is 12 residues. V was cut by 2 bases and J by 5 bases, with 6 bases left in between. The CDR3 region has the DNA TGTGCCAGCAGTTTAAGGGAGACTGAAGCTTTCTTT. It encodes CASSLRETEAFF.

This clonotype has ten or more counts. The chain couples TRBV7-8 to TRBJ2-7; D unclear. V was clipped by 4 bases and J by 2 bases, with 6 bases between them. Germline CDR1 reads SGHVS; CDR2 reads FQNEAQ. This CDR3 contains 12 residues. CDR3: CASSSMAYEQYF. The DNA of the CDR3 is TGTGCCAGCAGCTCTATGGCCTACGAGCAGTACTTC.

As concerns this clonotype: With a much larger clone just one base away, this may be a read error. This chain links TRBV11-2 with TRBJ2-2, with 7 bases that match TRBD2. The CDR3 contains 15 residues. Germline-derived CDR1 and CDR2 are SGHAT and FQNNGV. The CDR3 is CASSLRGSVTGEMFF. In nucleotides, the CDR3 is TGTGCCAGCAGCTTACGCGGGAGCGTCACCGGGGAGATGTTTTTT.

This clonotype was seen at least ten times. The V gene is TRBV29-1, the J gene TRBJ1-5; D may be TRBD1 (6 bases). The V gene's germline CDR1 is SQVTM and CDR2 ANQGSEA. The length of the CDR3 is 13 residues. CDR3 DNA: TGCAGGGCTAAAGGGGGAAGAGATCAGCCCCAGCATTTT. Its protein product is CRAKGGRDQPQHF.

This clonotype was seen many times. The chain carries TRBV27 and TRBJ1-5, with 9 bases lining up with TRBD1. Germline trimming cut 1 base from V and 4 bases from J; bases unmatched to any gene: 2. Germline-derived CDR1 and CDR2 are MNHEY and SMNVEV (reference sequence). The CDR3 is 15 amino acids. CDR3 sequence: CASSLFGTGNQPQHF. The DNA of the CDR3 is TGTGCCAGCAGTTTATTTGGGACAGGGAATCAGCCCCAGCATTTT.

This clonotype was found many times. The rearrangement links TRBV11-2 to TRBJ2-2, with a possible D match to TRBD2 (6 bases). V was cut by 1 base and J by 7 bases, with 19 bases left in between. The CDR3 has 17 residues. The germline V gene encodes CDR1 SGHAT and CDR2 FQNNGV. The CDR3 bases are TGTGCCAGCAGCTTAGCCCCCCCGGGAGCCGGGATCGGGGAGCTGTTTTTT. Residues: CASSLAPPGAGIGELFF.

This clonotype was recorded at least ten times. The chain couples TRBV6-9 to TRBJ2-7; possibly TRBD2 for D (6 bases). This CDR3 comprises 13 residues. CDR1 MNHGY and CDR2 SVAAGI come from the germline V gene. V was clipped by 4 bases and J by 5 bases, with 12 bases between them. CDR3 amino acids: CASSSGTCHEQYF. In DNA form, the CDR3 reads TGTGCCAGCAGTTCCGGGACTTGCCACGAGCAGTACTTC.

This clonotype appeared many times. The V call is TRBV29-1, the J call TRBJ2-7, with D possibly called TRBD1 or TRBD2 (6 bases each). The ends were cut back, 1 base at V and 2 bases at J, with 9 bases in the middle. The CDR3 runs to 13 residues. From germline, CDR1 is SQVTM and CDR2 ANQGSEA. Written as DNA, the CDR3 is TGCAGCGTTGAAGTAGGGGGGACCTACGAGCAGTACTTC. Protein: CSVEVGGTYEQYF.

The sample holds many counts of this clonotype. The V gene is TRBV28, the J gene TRBJ1-3; possible D gene TRBD1, 5 bases. The germline V gene encodes CDR1 MDHEN and CDR2 SYDVKM. The V and J ends lost 3 bases and 4 bases respectively, with 13 bases between them. The CDR3 has 15 residues. Here the CDR3 DNA reads TGTGCCAGCAGTTTTGGGGGATACTCGGGAAACACCATATATTTT. This gives the protein CASSFGGYSGNTIYF.

On this clonotype itself: A much larger clone differs from this one at a single base, so this may be a read error. This chain connects TRBV4-2 to TRBJ2-5, with 10 bases aligning to TRBD2. Germline loops: CDR1 LGHNA, CDR2 YNFKEQ. The CDR3 is made up of 16 amino acids. This CDR3 is CARSQGLAGGQETQYF. DNA for the CDR3: TGTGCCAGAAGCCAAGGTTTAGCGGGAGGCCAAGAGACCCAGTACTTC.

This clonotype was observed many times. The chain uses TRBV20-1 and TRBJ1-5; maybe TRBD1 (5 bases). From germline, CDR1 is DFQATT and CDR2 SNEGSKA (reference sequence). The CDR3 totals 13 residues. Between the trimmed V and J ends, which lost 1 base and 7 bases, there was a span of 11 bases. Here the CDR3 DNA reads TGCAGTGCTAGAGTTCAGGGAGGGCAGCCCCAGCATTTT. It specifies CSARVQGGQPQHF.

This clonotype has just a few counts. The genes are TRBV20-1 and TRBJ2-7; D may correspond to TRBD1 or TRBD2 (5 bases each). This CDR3 region has 12 residues. Germline lookup yields CDR1 DFQATT and CDR2 SNEGSKA (reference sequence). V gave up 4 bases and J gave up 3 bases, with 10 bases separating them. CDR3 sequence (DNA): TGCAGTGCTACAGGGAGCTACTACGAGCAGTACTTC. This encodes CSATGSYYEQYF.

This chain links TRBV29-1 with TRBJ2-7, with 9 bases matching TRBD1. Germline V CDR1 and CDR2: SQVTM, ANQGSEA. Trimming at V came to 6 bases and at J to 5 bases, leaving 5 bases not matched to a gene. CDR3 length: 12 amino acids. CDR3 loop: CSVGQGTNEQYF. Written as DNA, the CDR3 is TGCAGCGTGGGACAGGGTACCAACGAGCAGTACTTC.

This clonotype was seen ten or more times. This chain connects TRBV7-8 to TRBJ2-1; the D gene is possibly TRBD2 (6 bases). Germline V CDR1 and CDR2: SGHVS, FQNEAQ. The V and J ends lost 3 bases and 1 base respectively, with 10 bases between them. This CDR3 contains 15 residues. CDR3 coding DNA: TGTGCCAGCAGCTTCGGGAGAGAGTCCTACAATGAGCAGTTCTTC. Protein sequence: CASSFGRESYNEQFF.

This clonotype was observed many times. The chain recombines TRBV5-5 with TRBJ2-7; D may be TRBD2 (7 bases). V was shortened by 1 base and J by 3 bases, with 20 bases between the two germline ends. CDR1 is SGHKS, CDR2 YYEKEE, per germline (reference sequence). CDR3 length: 17 residues. The CDR3, as DNA: TGTGCCAGCAGCTTGACCGGCGGGGGCGTCGTAGGCTACGAGCAGTACTTC. Translation gives CASSLTGGGVVGYEQYF. Together with reference TRBV5-5 and TRBJ2-7, the CDR3 gives the full variable domain: DAGVTQSPTHLIKTRGQQVTLRCSPISGHKSVSWYQQVLGQGPQFIFQYYEKEERGRGNFPDRFSARQFPNYSSELNVNALLLGDSALYLCASSLTGGGVVGYEQYFGPGTRLTVT.

This clonotype appeared many times. The V and J genes are TRBV18 and TRBJ1-1; 9 positions match TRBD1. The junction had 3 bases not matched to a gene; V was cut back by 4 bases and J by 6 bases. This CDR3 contains 13 residues. CDR1 is KGHSH, CDR2 LQKENI, per germline. CDR3 DNA: TGTGCCAGCTCACGGGACAGGGACTCTGAAGCTTTCTTT. Translating it yields CASSRDRDSEAFF.

This clonotype was seen at least ten times. For the CDR3, the DNA is TGCGCCAGCACCCAGGGACACGCGGACAATGAGCAGTTCTTC. It encodes CASTQGHADNEQFF. The genes are TRBV5-1 and TRBJ2-1, with D perhaps TRBD1 (6 bases). The CDR3 has 14 amino acids. Trimming cost V 6 bases and J 5 bases, with 15 bases left between them. Germline V gives CDR1 SGHRS, CDR2 YFSETQ. Together with reference TRBV5-1 and TRBJ2-1, the CDR3 gives the full variable domain: KAGVTQTPRYLIKTRGQQVTLSCSPISGHRSVSWYQQTPGQGLQFLFEYFSETQRNKGNFPGRFSGRQFSNSRSEMNVSTLELGDSALYLCASTQGHADNEQFFGPGTRLTVL.

This clonotype was recorded many times. The gene calls are TRBV20-1 and TRBJ1-6; possible D gene TRBD1, 5 bases. CDR1 DFQATT and CDR2 SNEGSKA come from the germline V gene (reference sequence). V dropped 4 bases and J dropped 10 bases, with 20 bases sitting between them. The CDR3 is 15 amino acids. CDR3 amino acids: CSAIDSRVPSSPLHF. Here the CDR3 DNA reads TGCAGTGCTATAGACTCCAGGGTACCAAGCTCACCCCTCCACTTT.